These T cell receptor beta chains were read from a single sample in a study of T cell repertoires in cytomegalovirus infection. No antigens are known for them. TCRdb processed the reads anew with MiXCR; each CDR3 protein has one entry. Counted here are 80,000 or so distinct CDR3 sequences, 35% to 45% occurring once; the ten biggest clones make up over 90%. This material consisted of CD8+ T cells from cultured PBMCs, taken from culture after CMV antigen stimulation. The source is a human donor in good health (CMV status not recorded). Some clones in this sample may be carry-over from other donors' samples. CDR3s include the opening cysteine and the closing phenylalanine or tryptophan. Each record gives: CDR3 protein, CDR3 DNA, D gene, J gene, CDR3 length, clone size, V gene. D genes are given only for firm matches. Clone size is shown for a subset of rows, as once, few, many or a class of expanded clone.

cdr3_aa: CASTSRGDSYNEQFF; cdr3_nt: TGTGCCAGCACGAGTAGGGGAGATTCCTACAATGAGCAGTTCTTC; d_call: NA; j_call: TRBJ2-1; cdr3_length: 15; clone_size: few; v_call: TRBV6-1
cdr3_aa: CASSPGTGLYEQYF; cdr3_nt: TGTGCCAGCAGCCCCGGGACAGGGTTGTACGAGCAGTACTTC; d_call: TRBD1; j_call: TRBJ2-7; cdr3_length: 14; clone_size: NA; v_call: TRBV7-9
cdr3_aa: CASSQGEAGGQQFF; cdr3_nt: TGCGCCAGCAGCCAAGGGGAAGCGGGGGGCCAGCAGTTCTTC; d_call: TRBD2; j_call: TRBJ2-1; cdr3_length: 14; clone_size: NA; v_call: TRBV4-1
cdr3_aa: CASSRDRGPYNEQFF; cdr3_nt: TGTGCCAGCAGCCGTGACAGGGGGCCTTACAATGAGCAGTTCTTC; d_call: TRBD1; j_call: TRBJ2-1; cdr3_length: 15; clone_size: few; v_call: TRBV7-6
cdr3_aa: CASSLPFSGGEAKNIQYF; cdr3_nt: TGTGCCAGCAGCCTACCGTTTAGCGGGGGAGAGGCCAAAAACATTCAGTACTTC; d_call: TRBD2; j_call: TRBJ2-4; cdr3_length: 18; clone_size: NA; v_call: TRBV7-3
cdr3_aa: CASSPPGRGTYEQYF; cdr3_nt: TGTGCCAGCAGCCCACCGGGCAGGGGTACCTACGAGCAGTACTTC; d_call: NA; j_call: TRBJ2-7; cdr3_length: 15; clone_size: NA; v_call: TRBV7-8
cdr3_aa: CASSLRGDTQYF; cdr3_nt: TGTGCCAGCAGCTTGCGGGGGGATACGCAGTATTTT; d_call: NA; j_call: TRBJ2-3; cdr3_length: 12; clone_size: NA; v_call: TRBV5-8
cdr3_aa: CASSYSSGATLQSDTQYF; cdr3_nt: TGTGCCAGCAGTTACAGCTCGGGAGCTACTCTTCAATCAGATACGCAGTATTTT; d_call: NA; j_call: TRBJ2-3; cdr3_length: 18; clone_size: NA; v_call: TRBV6-2/TRBV6-3
cdr3_aa: CASSYLAGGPPSTDTQYF; cdr3_nt: TGTGCCAGCAGTTACCTAGCGGGGGGACCGCCTAGCACAGATACGCAGTATTTT; d_call: TRBD2; j_call: TRBJ2-3; cdr3_length: 18; clone_size: once; v_call: TRBV6-8
cdr3_aa: CASRSDRRELFF; cdr3_nt: TGTGCCAGCAGATCGGACCGGAGGGAGCTGTTTTTT; d_call: NA; j_call: TRBJ2-2; cdr3_length: 12; clone_size: few; v_call: TRBV12-3/TRBV12-4
cdr3_aa: CSASDNFEDTQYF; cdr3_nt: TGCAGTGCTAGCGATAATTTCGAAGATACGCAGTATTTT; d_call: NA; j_call: TRBJ2-3; cdr3_length: 13; clone_size: NA; v_call: TRBV20-1